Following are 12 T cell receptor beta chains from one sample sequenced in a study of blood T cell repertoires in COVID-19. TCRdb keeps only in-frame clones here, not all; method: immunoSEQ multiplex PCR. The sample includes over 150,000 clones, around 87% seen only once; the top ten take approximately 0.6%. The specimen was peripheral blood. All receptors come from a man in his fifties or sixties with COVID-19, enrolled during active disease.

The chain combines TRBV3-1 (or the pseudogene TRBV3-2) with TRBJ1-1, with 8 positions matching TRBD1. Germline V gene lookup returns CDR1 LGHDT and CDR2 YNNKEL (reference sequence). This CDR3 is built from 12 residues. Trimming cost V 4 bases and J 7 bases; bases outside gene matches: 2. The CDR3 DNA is TGTGCCAGCAGCCGAGGACAGGGTGAAGCTTTCTTT. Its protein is CASSRGQGEAFF.

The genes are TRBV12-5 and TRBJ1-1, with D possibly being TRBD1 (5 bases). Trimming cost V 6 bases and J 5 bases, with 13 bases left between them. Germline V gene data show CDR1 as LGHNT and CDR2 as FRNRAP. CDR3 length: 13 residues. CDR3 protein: CASGYNRGTEAFF. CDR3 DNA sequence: TGTGCTAGTGGCTACAATCGGGGGACTGAAGCTTTCTTT.

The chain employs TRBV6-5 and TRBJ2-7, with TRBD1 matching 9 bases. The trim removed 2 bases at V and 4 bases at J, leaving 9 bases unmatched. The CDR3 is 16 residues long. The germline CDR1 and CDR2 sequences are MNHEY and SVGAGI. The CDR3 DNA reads TGTGCCAGCAGTTACGACCCTACAGGGGGCGGTTACGAGCAGTACTTC. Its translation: CASSYDPTGGGYEQYF.

The CDR3 DNA is TGTGCCAGCAGCTTAGGACAGCGTCAGTACGAGCAGTACTTC. Amino acids: CASSLGQRQYEQYF. V gene TRBV11-1 combines with J gene TRBJ2-7, with D possibly TRBD1 on 5 matching bases. The V end lost 1 base, the J end lost 4 bases, and 11 bases lay between the germline ends. CDR1 is SGHAT and CDR2 is FQDESV in the germline V gene (reference sequence). The CDR3 sequence is 14 residues long.

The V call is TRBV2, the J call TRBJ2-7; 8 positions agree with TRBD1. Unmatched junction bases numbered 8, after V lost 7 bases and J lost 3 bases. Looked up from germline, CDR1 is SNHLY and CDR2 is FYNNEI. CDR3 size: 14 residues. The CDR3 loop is CASIPGQVNYEQYF. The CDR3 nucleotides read TGTGCCAGCATTCCGGGACAGGTGAACTACGAGCAGTACTTC. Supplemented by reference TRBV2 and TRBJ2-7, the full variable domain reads EPEVTQTPSHQVTQMGQEVILRCVPISNHLYFYWYRQILGQKVEFLVSFYNNEISEKSEIFDDQFSVERPDGSNFTLKIRSTKLEDSAMYFCASIPGQVNYEQYFGPGTRLTVT.

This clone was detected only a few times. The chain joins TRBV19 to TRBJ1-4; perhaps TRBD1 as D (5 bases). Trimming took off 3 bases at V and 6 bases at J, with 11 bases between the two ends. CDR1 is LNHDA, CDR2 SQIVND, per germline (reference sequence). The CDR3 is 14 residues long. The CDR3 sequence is CASSIQGADEKLFF. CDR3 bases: TGTGCCAGTAGTATTCAGGGTGCGGATGAAAAACTGTTTTTT.

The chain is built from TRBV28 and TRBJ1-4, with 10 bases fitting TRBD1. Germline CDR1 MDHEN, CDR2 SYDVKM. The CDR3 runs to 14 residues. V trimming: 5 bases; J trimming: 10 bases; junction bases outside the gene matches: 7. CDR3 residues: CASSPGTGAAKLFF. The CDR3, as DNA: TGTGCCAGCAGTCCCGGGACAGGGGCGGCAAAACTGTTTTTT.

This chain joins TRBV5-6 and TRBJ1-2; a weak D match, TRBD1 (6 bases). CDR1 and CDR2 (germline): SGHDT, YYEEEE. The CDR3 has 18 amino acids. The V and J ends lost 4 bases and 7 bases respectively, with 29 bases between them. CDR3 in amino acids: CASSLGFDTGTQGSGYTF. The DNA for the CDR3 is TGTGCCAGCAGCCTTGGGTTTGATACCGGGACACAAGGGAGTGGCTACACCTTC. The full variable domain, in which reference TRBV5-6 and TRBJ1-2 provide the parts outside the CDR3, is DAGVTQSPTHLIKTRGQQVTLRCSPKSGHDTVSWYQQALGQGPQFIFQYYEEEERQRGNFPDRFSGHQFPNYSSELNVNALLLGDSALYLCASSLGFDTGTQGSGYTFGSGTRLTVV.

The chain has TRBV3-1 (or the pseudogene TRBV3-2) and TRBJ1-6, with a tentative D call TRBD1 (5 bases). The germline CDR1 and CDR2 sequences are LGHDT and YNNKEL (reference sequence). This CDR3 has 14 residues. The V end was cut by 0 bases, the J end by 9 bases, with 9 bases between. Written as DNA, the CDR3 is TGTGCCAGCAGCCAAGATCTTCAGGGTTCACCCCTCCACTTT. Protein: CASSQDLQGSPLHF.

CDR3 loop: CASSFNRWGTYEQYF. The CDR3 region has the DNA TGTGCCAGCAGTTTTAACAGGTGGGGTACCTACGAGCAGTACTTC. The rearrangement joins TRBV6-5 to TRBJ2-7; perhaps TRBD1 as D (5 bases). Germline V CDR1 and CDR2: MNHEY, SVGAGI. This CDR3 contains 15 residues. V shed 4 bases and J shed 2 bases, with 15 bases lying between them.

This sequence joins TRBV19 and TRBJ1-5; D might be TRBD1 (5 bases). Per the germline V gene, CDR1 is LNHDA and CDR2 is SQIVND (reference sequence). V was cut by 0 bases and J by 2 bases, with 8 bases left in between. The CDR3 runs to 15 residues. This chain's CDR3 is CASSIDPGRNQPQHF. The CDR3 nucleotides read TGTGCCAGTAGTATAGACCCAGGGCGCAATCAGCCCCAGCATTTT. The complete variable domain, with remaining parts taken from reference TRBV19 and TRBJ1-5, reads DGGITQSPKYLFRKEGQNVTLSCEQNLNHDAMYWYRQDPGQGLRLIYYSQIVNDFQKGDIAEGYSVSREKKESFPLTVTSAQKNPTAFYLCASSIDPGRNQPQHFGDGTRLSIL.

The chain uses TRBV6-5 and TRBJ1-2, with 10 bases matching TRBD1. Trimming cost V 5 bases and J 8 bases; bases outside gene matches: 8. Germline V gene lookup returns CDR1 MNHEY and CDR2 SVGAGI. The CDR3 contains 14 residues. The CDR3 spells CASSTRQGAEGYTF. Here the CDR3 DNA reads TGTGCCAGCAGTACCCGACAGGGGGCGGAAGGCTACACCTTC.